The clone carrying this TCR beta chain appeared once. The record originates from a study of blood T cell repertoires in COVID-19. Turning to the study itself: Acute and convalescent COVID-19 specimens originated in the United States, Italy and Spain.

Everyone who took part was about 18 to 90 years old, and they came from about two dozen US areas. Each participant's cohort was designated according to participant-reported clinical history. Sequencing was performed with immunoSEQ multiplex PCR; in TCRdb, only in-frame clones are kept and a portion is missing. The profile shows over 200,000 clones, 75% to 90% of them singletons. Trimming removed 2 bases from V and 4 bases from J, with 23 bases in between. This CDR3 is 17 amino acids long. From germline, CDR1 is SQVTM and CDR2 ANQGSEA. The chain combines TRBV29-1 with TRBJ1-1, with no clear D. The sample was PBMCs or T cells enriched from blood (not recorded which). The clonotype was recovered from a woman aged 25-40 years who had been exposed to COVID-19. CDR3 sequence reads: CSVEHPGIGDSGTEAFF. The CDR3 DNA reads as TGCAGCGTTGAACACCCCGGGATTGGGGATTCTGGCACTGAAGCTTTCTTT.